Given below is one T cell receptor (beta chain) in context. The antigen is undetermined. The germline V gene has CDR1 SGDLS and CDR2 YYNGEE. Trimming pared 4 bases from V and 4 bases from J, leaving 16 bases between. The CDR3 has 15 amino acids. The entry originates in a study of post-analysis software for immune sequencing data. Study as a whole: Clinical courses comprised relapsing-remitting, secondary progressive and progressive-relapsing multiple sclerosis. Study-wide results and caveats: Patients carried 4 or 5 TRBV segments more frequently than controls did, and TRBV5-6, TRBV5-1 and TRBV20-1 were among them. A significant reduction in normalized Chao1 diversity was observed in multiple sclerosis patients versus controls. Samples made in the same batch grouped tightly together by F measure.

Unique molecular identifiers tagged the TCR beta cDNA libraries. Each batch of roughly 1 to 11 million T cells produced roughly 450,000 cDNA molecules. TCRdb recomputed calls from the PCR reads with MiXCR, one row per CDR3 protein. The sample holds hundreds of thousands of distinct CDR3 sequences; about 27% are singletons and the top ten take roughly 0.53%. The receptor comes from a girl aged 10 to 17 with multiple sclerosis. Sequencing was performed on blood. The chain uses TRBV9 and TRBJ2-3; no firm D call. CDR3 nucleotides: TGTGCCAGCAGCTCGGGCCCCAGAGACGCAGATACGCAGTATTTT. It codes for CASSSGPRDADTQYF.